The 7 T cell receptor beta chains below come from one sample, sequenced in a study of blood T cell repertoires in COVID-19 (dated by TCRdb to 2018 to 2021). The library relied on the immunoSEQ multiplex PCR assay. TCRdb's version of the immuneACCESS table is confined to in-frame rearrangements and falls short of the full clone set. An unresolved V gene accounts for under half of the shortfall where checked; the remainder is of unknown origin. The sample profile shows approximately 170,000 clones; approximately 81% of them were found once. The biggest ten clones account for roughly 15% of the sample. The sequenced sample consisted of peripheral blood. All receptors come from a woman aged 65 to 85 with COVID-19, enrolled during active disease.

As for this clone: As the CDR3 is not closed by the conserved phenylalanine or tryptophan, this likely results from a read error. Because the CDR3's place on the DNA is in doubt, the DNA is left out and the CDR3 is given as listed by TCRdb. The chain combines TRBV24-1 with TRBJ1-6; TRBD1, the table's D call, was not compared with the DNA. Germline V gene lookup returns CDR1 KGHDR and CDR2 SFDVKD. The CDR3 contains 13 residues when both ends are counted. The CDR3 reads CATSEKDSRTQTI.

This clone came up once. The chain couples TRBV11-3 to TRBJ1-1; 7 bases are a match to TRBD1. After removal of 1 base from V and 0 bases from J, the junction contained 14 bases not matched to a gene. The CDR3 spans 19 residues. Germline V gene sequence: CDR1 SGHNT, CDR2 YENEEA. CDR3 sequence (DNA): TGTGCCAGCAGCTTAGCCGGGCCAGGGGGTCTCCTCATGAACACTGAAGCTTTCTTT. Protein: CASSLAGPGGLLMNTEAFF.

The CDR3 bases are TGTGCCAGCAGCTTCTCCGGGGGGGCGACTAACTATGGCTACACCTTC. Protein: CASSFSGGATNYGYTF. V gene TRBV7-8 combines with J gene TRBJ1-2; D is perhaps TRBD1 (6 bases). The CDR3 length is 16 residues. Germline values: CDR1 SGHVS, CDR2 FQNEAQ. V was pared by 3 bases and J by 0 bases, with 14 bases between.

The CDR3 protein is CASHRGEGTGELFF. The CDR3 coding sequence is TGTGCCAGCCACAGGGGAGAGGGGACCGGGGAGCTGTTTTTT. The chain recombines TRBV3-1 (or the pseudogene TRBV3-2) with TRBJ2-2; TRBD1 matches at 7 bases. The CDR3 consists of 14 residues. After removal of 8 bases from V and 5 bases from J, the junction contained 8 bases not matched to a gene. Germline V gives CDR1 LGHDT, CDR2 YNNKEL (reference sequence).

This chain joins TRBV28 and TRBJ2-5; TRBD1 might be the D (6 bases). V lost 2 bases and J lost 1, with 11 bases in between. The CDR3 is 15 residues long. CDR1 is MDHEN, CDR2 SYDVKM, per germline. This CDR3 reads CASSLETGTQETQYF. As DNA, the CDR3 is TGTGCCAGCAGTTTAGAAACAGGGACCCAAGAGACCCAGTACTTC.

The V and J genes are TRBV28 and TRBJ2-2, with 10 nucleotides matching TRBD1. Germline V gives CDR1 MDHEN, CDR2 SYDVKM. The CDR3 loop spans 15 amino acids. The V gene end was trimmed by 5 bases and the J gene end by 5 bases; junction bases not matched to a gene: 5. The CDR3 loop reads CASSLDRGPTGELFF. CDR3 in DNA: TGTGCCAGCAGTCTCGACAGGGGGCCGACCGGGGAGCTGTTTTTT.

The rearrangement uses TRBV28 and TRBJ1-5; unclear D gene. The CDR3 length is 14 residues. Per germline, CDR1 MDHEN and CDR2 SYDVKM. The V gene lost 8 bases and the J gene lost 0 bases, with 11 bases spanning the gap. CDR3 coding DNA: TGTGCCAGCGGAAGGAGGGTTAGCAATCAGCCCCAGCATTTT. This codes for CASGRRVSNQPQHF.